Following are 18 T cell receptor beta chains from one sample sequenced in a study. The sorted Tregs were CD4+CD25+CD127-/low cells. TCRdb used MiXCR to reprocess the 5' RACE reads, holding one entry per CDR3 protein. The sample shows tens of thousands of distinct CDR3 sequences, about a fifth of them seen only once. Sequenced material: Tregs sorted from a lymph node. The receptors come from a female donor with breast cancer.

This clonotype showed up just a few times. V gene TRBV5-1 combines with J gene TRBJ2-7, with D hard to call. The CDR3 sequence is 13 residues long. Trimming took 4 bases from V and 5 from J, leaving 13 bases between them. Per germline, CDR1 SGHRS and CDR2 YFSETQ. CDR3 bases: TGCGCCAGCAGCAACACCTTAAACCACGAGCAGTACTTC. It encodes CASSNTLNHEQYF.

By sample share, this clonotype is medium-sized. CDR3 coding DNA: TGTGCCAGCAGTGGGGACAGGGTAGGAGATACGCAGTATTTT. Residues: CASSGDRVGDTQYF. The chain uses TRBV6-5 and TRBJ2-3; the match to TRBD1 covers 9 bases. This CDR3 comprises 14 residues. The J segment lost 5 bases and the V segment lost 5 bases, leaving 5 bases of the junction unmatched. Germline CDR1 MNHEY, CDR2 SVGAGI.

The CDR3 loop reads CASGVGLSDQPQHF. CDR3 DNA sequence: TGCGCCAGCGGGGTAGGGCTATCGGATCAGCCCCAGCATTTT. The chain combines TRBV4-1 with TRBJ1-5; no reliable D call. V dropped 8 bases and J dropped 5 bases, with 16 bases sitting between them. The germline V gene has CDR1 MGHRA and CDR2 YSYEKL. The CDR3 spans 14 residues.

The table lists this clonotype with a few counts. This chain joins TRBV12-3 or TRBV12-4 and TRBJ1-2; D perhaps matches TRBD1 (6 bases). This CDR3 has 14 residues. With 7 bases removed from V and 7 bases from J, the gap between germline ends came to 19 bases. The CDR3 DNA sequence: TGTGCCAGCAACCCCGGGACATTAGTAGCTGGCTACACCTTC. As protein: CASNPGTLVAGYTF.

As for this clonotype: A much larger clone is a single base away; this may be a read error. CDR3 sequence (DNA): TGCGCCAGCAGCTTACTCAGAGACAGCATCTATGGCTACACCTTC. Amino acids: CASSLLRDSIYGYTF. V and J are TRBV5-1 and TRBJ1-2, with a possible D match to TRBD1 (5 bases). The V gene's germline CDR1 is SGHRS and CDR2 YFSETQ. V was clipped by 2 bases and J by 4 bases, with 15 bases between them. This CDR3 is 15 amino acids long.

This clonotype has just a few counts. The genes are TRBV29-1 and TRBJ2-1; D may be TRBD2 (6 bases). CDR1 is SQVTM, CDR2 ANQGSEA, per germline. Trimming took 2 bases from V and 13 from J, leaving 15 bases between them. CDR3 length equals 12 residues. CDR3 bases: TGCAGCGTTGAACCCCAAACTAGCCCCCAGTTCTTC. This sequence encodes CSVEPQTSPQFF.

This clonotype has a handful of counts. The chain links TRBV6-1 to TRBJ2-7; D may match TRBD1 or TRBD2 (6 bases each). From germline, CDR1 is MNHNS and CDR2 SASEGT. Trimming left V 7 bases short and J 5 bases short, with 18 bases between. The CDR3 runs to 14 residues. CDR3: CASINTGGLHEQYF. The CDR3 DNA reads TGTGCCAGCATTAACACTGGGGGGCTCCACGAGCAGTACTTC.

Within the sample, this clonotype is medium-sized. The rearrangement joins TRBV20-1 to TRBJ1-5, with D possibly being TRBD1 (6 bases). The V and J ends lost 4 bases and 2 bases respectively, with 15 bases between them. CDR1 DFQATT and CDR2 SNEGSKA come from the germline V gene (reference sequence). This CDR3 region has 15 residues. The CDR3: CSAKLPGGGNQPQHF. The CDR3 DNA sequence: TGCAGTGCTAAACTCCCTGGGGGCGGCAATCAGCCCCAGCATTTT.

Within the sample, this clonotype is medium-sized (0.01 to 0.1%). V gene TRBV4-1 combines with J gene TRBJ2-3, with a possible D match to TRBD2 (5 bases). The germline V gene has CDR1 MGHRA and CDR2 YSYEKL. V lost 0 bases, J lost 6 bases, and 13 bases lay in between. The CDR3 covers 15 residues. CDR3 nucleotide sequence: TGCGCCAGCAGCCAAGATAGGCTAGCTGCGGATACGCAGTATTTT. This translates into CASSQDRLAADTQYF.

CDR3 nucleotide sequence: TGTGCCAGCAGCAGGACTAGCGGGAGCGAGCAGTACTTC. This encodes CASSRTSGSEQYF. This chain joins TRBV7-3 and TRBJ2-7; the match to TRBD2 covers 13 bases. The germline V gene has CDR1 SGHTA and CDR2 FQGTGA. Losses at the gene ends were 5 bases for V and 6 bases for J; bases not matched to a gene: 1. The CDR3 totals 13 residues.

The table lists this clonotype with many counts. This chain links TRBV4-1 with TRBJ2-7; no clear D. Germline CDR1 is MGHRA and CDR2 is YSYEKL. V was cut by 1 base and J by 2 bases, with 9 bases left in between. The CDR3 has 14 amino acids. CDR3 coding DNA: TGCGCCAGCAGCCAAGGTACAGATCCCTACGAGCAGTACTTC. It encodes CASSQGTDPYEQYF.

The CDR3 nucleotides are TGCAGTGCTAGGTGGGACAGAGGAAACACCATATATTTT. Translating gives CSARWDRGNTIYF. This chain connects TRBV20-1 to TRBJ1-3; 7 bases fit TRBD1. V dropped 3 bases and J dropped 4; count of bases not matched to a gene: 3. The CDR3 has 13 residues. From germline, CDR1 is DFQATT and CDR2 SNEGSKA (reference sequence).

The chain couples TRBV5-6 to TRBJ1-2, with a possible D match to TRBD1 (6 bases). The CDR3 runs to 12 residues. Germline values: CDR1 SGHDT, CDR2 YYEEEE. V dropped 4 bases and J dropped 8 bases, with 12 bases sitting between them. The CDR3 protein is CASSRGGGGYTF. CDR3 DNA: TGTGCCAGCAGCCGGGGGGGGGGCGGCTACACCTTC.

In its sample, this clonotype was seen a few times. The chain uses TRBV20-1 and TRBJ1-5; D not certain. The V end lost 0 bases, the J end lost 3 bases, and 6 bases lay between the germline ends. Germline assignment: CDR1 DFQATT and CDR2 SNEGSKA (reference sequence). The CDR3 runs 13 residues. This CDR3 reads CSAREQNNQPQHF. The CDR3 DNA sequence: TGCAGTGCTAGAGAGCAGAACAATCAGCCCCAGCATTTT.

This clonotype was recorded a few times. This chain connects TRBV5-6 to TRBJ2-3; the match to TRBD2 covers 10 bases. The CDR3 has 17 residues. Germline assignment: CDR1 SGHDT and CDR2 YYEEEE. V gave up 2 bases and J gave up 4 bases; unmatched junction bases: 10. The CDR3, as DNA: TGTGCCAGCAGCTTTCCGAGCGGGAGGGAGATAGCAGATACGCAGTATTTT. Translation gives CASSFPSGREIADTQYF.

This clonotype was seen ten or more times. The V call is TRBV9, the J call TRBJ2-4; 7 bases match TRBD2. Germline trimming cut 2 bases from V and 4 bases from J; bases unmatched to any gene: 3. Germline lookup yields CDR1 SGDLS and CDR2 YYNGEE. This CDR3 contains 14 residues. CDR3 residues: CASSVGAGKNIQYF. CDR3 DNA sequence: TGTGCCAGCAGCGTTGGAGCGGGAAAAAACATTCAGTACTTC.

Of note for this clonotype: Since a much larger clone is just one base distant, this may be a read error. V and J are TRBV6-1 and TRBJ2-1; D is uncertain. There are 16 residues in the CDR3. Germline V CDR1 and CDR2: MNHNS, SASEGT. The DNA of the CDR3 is TGTGCCAGCGGTGAACCCCAACTTTCCTATTACAATGAGCAGTTCTTC. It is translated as CASGEPQLSYYNEQFF.

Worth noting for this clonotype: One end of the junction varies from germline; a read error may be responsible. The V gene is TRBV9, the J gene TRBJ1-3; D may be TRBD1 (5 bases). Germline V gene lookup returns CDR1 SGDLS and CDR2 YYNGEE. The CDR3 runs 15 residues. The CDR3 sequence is CAGSVAGGEGNTIYF. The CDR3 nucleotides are TGTGCCGGCAGCGTAGCGGGGGGGGAAGGAAACACCATATATTTT.